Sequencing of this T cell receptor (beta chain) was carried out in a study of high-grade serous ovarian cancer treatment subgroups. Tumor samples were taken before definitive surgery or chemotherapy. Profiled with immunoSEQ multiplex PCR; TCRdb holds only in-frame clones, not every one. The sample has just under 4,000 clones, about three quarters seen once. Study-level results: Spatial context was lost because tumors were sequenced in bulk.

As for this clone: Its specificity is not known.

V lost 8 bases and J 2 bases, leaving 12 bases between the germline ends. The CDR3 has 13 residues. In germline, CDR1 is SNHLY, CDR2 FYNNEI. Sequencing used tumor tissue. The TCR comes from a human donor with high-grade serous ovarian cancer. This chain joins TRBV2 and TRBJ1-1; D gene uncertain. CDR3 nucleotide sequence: TGTGCCAGCCACGTTCAATTCAACACTGAAGCTTTCTTT. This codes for CASHVQFNTEAFF.